Listed here are 15 T cell receptor beta chains from one sample, sequenced in a study of cytomegalovirus exposure and HLA in healthy donors. The primer mix had 60 Vbeta and 13 Jbeta primers. Sequencing was performed with immunoSEQ multiplex PCR; in TCRdb, only in-frame clones are kept and a portion is missing. This sample carries over 150,000 clones, around four fifths of them seen once, and the ten largest clones take roughly 7.4%. Material: PBMCs. Every receptor here comes from a male donor in good health and CMV-seropositive.

The rearrangement joins TRBV7-9 to TRBJ1-2, with TRBD1 matching over 12 bases. Germline loops: CDR1 SEHNR, CDR2 FQNEAQ (reference sequence). The length of the CDR3 is 15 residues. V was pared by 5 bases and J by 7 bases, with 8 bases of the junction left unmatched. CDR3 region: CASSQGTGGKGGYTF. The CDR3 bases are TGTGCCAGCAGCCAAGGGACAGGGGGCAAGGGTGGCTACACCTTC.

This clone was observed a few times. The V and J genes are TRBV6-5 and TRBJ2-7; TRBD2 is a possible D gene (6 bases). Trimming removed 0 bases at V and 0 bases at J, with 9 bases between. The CDR3 spans 15 residues. CDR1 is MNHEY and CDR2 is SVGAGI in the germline V gene. In DNA, the CDR3 is TGTGCCAGCAGTTACTCGGCGGGGAGCTCCTACGAGCAGTACTTC. This sequence encodes CASSYSAGSSYEQYF.

The DNA for the CDR3 is TGTGCCAGCAGTGGAGGGTACACTGAAGCTTTCTTT. Translation: CASSGGYTEAFF. The chain combines TRBV25-1 with TRBJ1-1; D not certain. The CDR3 is 12 residues long. Germline V gene data show CDR1 as MGHDK and CDR2 as SYGVNS. With 4 bases removed from V and 3 bases from J, the gap between germline ends came to 6 bases.

V usage is TRBV7-3 and J usage is TRBJ2-7, with a tentative D call TRBD1 (5 bases). Trimming took 2 bases from V and 0 from J, leaving 20 bases between them. Germline assignment: CDR1 SGHTA and CDR2 FQGTGA. The CDR3 is 18 residues long. The CDR3 bases are TGTGCCAGCAGCTTACCCGCCCTAGGGCAGGGCAGCTCCTACGAGCAGTACTTC. Protein product: CASSLPALGQGSSYEQYF.

V and J are TRBV5-1 and TRBJ1-1; TRBD1 agrees at 7 bases. The V segment lost 7 bases and the J segment 1 base; nucleotides outside the gene matches: 7. This CDR3 contains 14 residues. Looked up from germline, CDR1 is SGHRS and CDR2 is YFSETQ. The DNA of the CDR3 is TGCGCCAGCGCCAGACAGGGACCGAACACTGAAGCTTTCTTT. As protein: CASARQGPNTEAFF.

This clone was seen once. The chain uses TRBV2 and TRBJ2-3; 7 nucleotides match TRBD2. Germline assignment: CDR1 SNHLY and CDR2 FYNNEI. J lost 1 base, V lost 6 bases, and 4 bases had no gene match. The CDR3 loop spans 14 amino acids. For the CDR3, the DNA is TGTGCCAGCAGAATCGCGGGGGGCACAGATACGCAGTATTTT. This translates into CASRIAGGTDTQYF.

The rearrangement links TRBV9 to TRBJ2-1; 7 bases agree with TRBD1. J gave up 7 bases and V 4 bases, and 11 bases lay outside the gene matches. Germline CDR1 and CDR2: SGDLS and YYNGEE. This CDR3 contains 15 residues. CDR3: CASSPILSQGNEQFF. The CDR3 DNA reads TGTGCCAGCAGCCCAATACTATCACAGGGGAATGAGCAGTTCTTC.

This chain connects TRBV7-9 to TRBJ2-3; 7 bases fit TRBD1. The CDR3 spans 15 residues. Germline CDR1 is SEHNR and CDR2 is FQNEAQ (reference sequence). Losses at the gene ends were 5 bases for V and 5 bases for J; bases not matched to a gene: 10. CDR3 protein: CASSTYRGARDTQYF. CDR3 DNA sequence: TGTGCCAGCAGCACATACAGGGGCGCGAGAGATACGCAGTATTTT.

V usage is TRBV9 and J usage is TRBJ2-1, with D possibly being TRBD2 (5 bases). Germline values: CDR1 SGDLS, CDR2 YYNGEE. V was clipped by 0 bases and J by 9 bases, with 25 bases between them. The CDR3 spans 18 residues. This CDR3 reads CASSVVADFAINEGEQFF. In DNA, the CDR3 is TGTGCCAGCAGCGTAGTTGCAGACTTCGCCATTAATGAGGGTGAGCAGTTCTTC.

This sequence joins TRBV6-5 and TRBJ1-1, with 7 bases that match TRBD1. The CDR3 length is 14 residues. V gave up 5 bases and J gave up 3 bases; unmatched junction bases: 6. Germline CDR1 reads MNHEY; CDR2 reads SVGAGI. CDR3 region: CASSNDRVDTEAFF. CDR3 sequence (DNA): TGTGCCAGCAGTAATGACAGGGTGGACACTGAAGCTTTCTTT.

In its sample, this clone was seen once. The chain employs TRBV6-1 and TRBJ1-4, with 7 bases identical to TRBD1. Trimming at V came to 2 bases and at J to 13 bases, leaving 19 bases not matched to a gene. Germline CDR1 reads MNHNS; CDR2 reads SASEGT. CDR3 length equals 17 residues. CDR3 in amino acids: CASSEILVVTGNVILFF. The CDR3 bases are TGTGCCAGCAGTGAAATATTGGTCGTGACAGGGAACGTTATACTGTTTTTT.

This clone was observed a few times. The chain combines TRBV10-3 with TRBJ1-1; 9 bases fit TRBD1. Per germline, CDR1 ENHRY and CDR2 SYGVKD. J was trimmed by 0 bases and V by 1 base; bases with no gene match: 6. The CDR3 runs to 17 residues. The CDR3 reads CAISEYRGRIMNTEAFF. CDR3 sequence (DNA): TGTGCCATCAGTGAGTACAGGGGGCGGATCATGAACACTGAAGCTTTCTTT.

This clone was counted between two and nine times. This rearrangement joins TRBV5-6 to TRBJ1-2; D not resolved. V lost 7 bases, J lost 8 bases, and 15 bases lay in between. The CDR3 length is 12 residues. The V gene's germline CDR1 is SGHDT and CDR2 YYEEEE. As DNA, the CDR3 is TGTGCCAGCTCTAACTGGGCTGGGGGCTACACCTTC. It codes for CASSNWAGGYTF.

In this sample, this clone turned up a few times. This chain joins TRBV7-9 and TRBJ2-2, with 9 bases that match TRBD1. V trimming: 5 bases; J trimming: 3 bases; junction bases outside the gene matches: 4. The germline V gene has CDR1 SEHNR and CDR2 FQNEAQ (reference sequence). The CDR3 runs 15 residues. The CDR3 loop reads CASSPGQGDTGELFF. CDR3 sequence (DNA): TGTGCCAGCAGCCCGGGACAGGGAGACACCGGGGAGCTGTTTTTT.

This sequence joins TRBV13 and TRBJ2-3; a possible D gene is TRBD1 (6 bases). This CDR3 spans 15 amino acids. Per the germline V gene, CDR1 is PRHDT and CDR2 is FYEKMQ (reference sequence). V was cut by 4 bases and J by 1 base, with 12 bases left in between. CDR3 loop: CASSSRGSGTDTQYF. CDR3 in DNA: TGTGCCAGCAGCTCCAGGGGTTCCGGCACAGATACGCAGTATTTT.